This is a list of T cell receptor beta chains from one sample in a study of CD8 T cells in ankylosing spondylitis. TCRdb reprocessed the 5' RACE reads via MiXCR and lists one record per CDR3 protein. The sample contains roughly 130,000 distinct CDR3 sequences, approximately 13% of which appear only once. Source material: blood, either unsorted or a sorted T cell fraction (not recorded which). The receptors were gathered from a female donor with ankylosing spondylitis or in good health (not recorded which). Both conserved end residues are part of each CDR3.

v_call	j_call	cdr3_aa
TRBV5-4	TRBJ2-1	CASSFTSGIYNEQFF
TRBV6-5	TRBJ2-2	CASSYSPDYTGELFF
TRBV9	TRBJ2-4	CASSVEGLAGENIQYF
TRBV5-1	TRBJ1-2	CASSRSGEGFYGYTF
TRBV5-1	TRBJ1-3	CASSLGTPYSGNTIYF
TRBV6-5	TRBJ2-3	CASSYRDGEDTQYF
TRBV25-1	TRBJ1-2	CASSEGFNYGYTF
TRBV5-1	TRBJ1-2	CASSLAQGVDGYTF
TRBV20-1	TRBJ1-1	CSAFNRGVNTEAFF
TRBV2	TRBJ2-5	CASSQQETQYF
TRBV7-8	TRBJ2-3	CASSPRDGGTDTQYF
TRBV20-1	TRBJ2-1	CSARESWTRNEQFF
TRBV5-1	TRBJ2-2	CASSSRTGTGELFF
TRBV7-8	TRBJ1-1	CASIFTGARNTEAFF
TRBV2	TRBJ2-1	CASNRGIPGNEQFF
TRBV7-2	TRBJ2-1	CASSLARGTYNEQFF
TRBV12-3/TRBV12-4	TRBJ1-1	CASSLQVDTEAFF
TRBV20-1	TRBJ2-1	CSALGTSGGSYNEQFF
TRBV29-1	TRBJ2-7	CSVVWTLTREQYF
TRBV27	TRBJ2-5	CASSFYPTKSGGQETQYF
TRBV5-1	TRBJ2-1	CASSFSTGAYNEQFF
TRBV12-3/TRBV12-4	TRBJ1-4	CASSFRGAANEKLFF
TRBV6-1	TRBJ2-1	CASTTTETSVEQFF
TRBV25-1	TRBJ1-2	CASSPRDSYYGYTF
TRBV29-1	TRBJ1-1	CSVARTGNTEAFF
TRBV10-1	TRBJ2-5	CASSESRGLMETQYF
TRBV23-1	TRBJ2-3	CASSHSGSLTDTQYF
TRBV5-1	TRBJ2-2	CASSLGTGGTGELFF
TRBV29-1	TRBJ2-3	CSVAAGQAVDTQYF
TRBV3-1	TRBJ2-4	CASSQEWLAGAKNIQYF
TRBV29-1	TRBJ1-1	CSVEDRGARTEAFF
TRBV12-3/TRBV12-4	TRBJ1-4	CASSLRVLANEKLFF
TRBV9	TRBJ2-2	CASSATDSNTGELFF
TRBV6-2/TRBV6-3	TRBJ2-3	CASSTQRQIGTSGRAKDTQYF
TRBV29-1	TRBJ2-5	CSVGPRGETQYF
TRBV6-4	TRBJ2-3	CVSSDVTGTDTQYF
TRBV6-1	TRBJ2-2	CASHPEGTNTGELFF
TRBV5-1	TRBJ2-5	CASRLIAGDRPVHTQYF
TRBV5-1	TRBJ1-3	CASSHVGQTGNTIYF
TRBV7-2	TRBJ2-3	CASSLTSGRSDTQYF
TRBV4-2	TRBJ2-2	CASSQEAYTGELFF
TRBV14	TRBJ2-7	CASSQDVIAALYYEQYF
TRBV12-3/TRBV12-4	TRBJ1-6	CASSSTRNSPLHF
TRBV12-3/TRBV12-4	TRBJ1-1	CASSPGTGSTEAFF
TRBV9	TRBJ1-2	CASSVEHSAVNGYTF
TRBV20-1	TRBJ2-7	CSAGRLSYEQYF
TRBV3-1	TRBJ2-2	CASSQARGTGELFF
TRBV18	TRBJ2-6	CASSLGQGNSGANVLTF
TRBV3-1	TRBJ2-7	CASSPAGGIYEQYF
TRBV3-1	TRBJ1-2	CASSGQVLNYGYTF